This note documents a single TCR beta chain sequence. This record belongs to a study of shared clonotypes between healthy human individuals. Profiling relied on immunoSEQ multiplex PCR, and the TCRdb table lists in-frame clones only, not all of them. The table includes around 430,000 clones, around 75% detected once. The V and J ends lost 3 bases and 3 bases respectively, with 8 bases between them. Looked up from germline, CDR1 is MDHEN and CDR2 is SYDVKM. CDR3 length equals 13 residues. The clonotype comes from a woman in her 40s in good health. Some clones in this sample may be carry-over from other donors' samples. The genes are TRBV28 and TRBJ1-1; a weak D match, TRBD1 (6 bases). Sequencing was carried out using PBMCs. The CDR3: CASSLEGDTEAFF. For the CDR3, the DNA is TGTGCCAGCAGTTTGGAGGGGGACACTGAAGCTTTCTTT.